This T cell receptor beta chain was profiled in a study of CD8 T cells in ankylosing spondylitis. Each TCR beta library was made by quantitative 5'-RACE that incorporated molecular barcodes. TCRdb redid the calling of the 5' RACE reads with MiXCR, one entry per CDR3 protein. The sample shows 85,000 to 90,000 distinct CDR3 sequences, around 30% of them seen only once. Study results and limitations: Significant enrichment of disease-linked clones was reportedly seen in matched ankylosing spondylitis synovial fluid. Disease-linked clones were CD8+ and relatively rare in peripheral blood. For ankylosing spondylitis blood, a TCR beta motif of several highly homologous variants appeared characteristic.

The CDR3 loop spans 15 amino acids. V lost 3 bases to trimming and J lost 2 bases; unmatched junction nucleotides: 4. CDR1 is SGHRS and CDR2 is YFSETQ in the germline V gene. Note on this clonotype: Its cognate antigen is unknown.

This TCR was sampled from a male donor with ankylosing spondylitis or in good health (not recorded which). The chain combines TRBV5-1 with TRBJ2-1, with 8 positions matching TRBD2. The sample was blood, either unsorted or a sorted T cell fraction (not recorded which). CDR3 nucleotide sequence: TGCGCCAGCAGCTCGTTGACTAGCGCCTACAATGAGCAGTTCTTC. As protein: CASSSLTSAYNEQFF. Complete variable domain (other parts from reference TRBV5-1 and TRBJ2-1): KAGVTQTPRYLIKTRGQQVTLSCSPISGHRSVSWYQQTPGQGLQFLFEYFSETQRNKGNFPGRFSGRQFSNSRSEMNVSTLELGDSALYLCASSSLTSAYNEQFFGPGTRLTVL.